A single sample is the source of the 2 T cell receptor beta chains below, sequenced in a study of T-cell memory formation after mild COVID-19. TCRdb used MiXCR to reprocess the 5' RACE reads, holding one entry per CDR3 protein. The sample yields some 440,000 distinct CDR3 sequences, roughly 25% seen once. Sequenced sample: PBMCs or a T cell subset sorted from them (not recorded which). The receptors come from an adult woman who had mild COVID-19 (a few samples of this study predate the infection). Cell type and time point are not known.

The chain combines TRBV30 with TRBJ1-2; D unclear. CDR1 is GTSNPN, CDR2 SVGIG, per germline (reference sequence). The CDR3 consists of 13 residues. The germline V and J ends were trimmed by 4 bases and 5 bases, with 14 bases remaining between them. DNA of the CDR3: TGTGCCTGGAATTACGGCGCGGGATATGGCTACACCTTC. Translating gives CAWNYGAGYGYTF.

The J gene is TRBJ1-5, the V gene TRBV7-9; D gene unclear. This CDR3 comprises 13 residues. CDR1 and CDR2 from the germline V gene are SEHNR and FQNEAQ (reference sequence). V lost 3 bases to trimming and J lost 7 bases, with 10 bases between them. The CDR3 sequence: CASSFGVGQPQHF. As DNA, the CDR3 is TGTGCCAGCAGCTTCGGGGTCGGGCAGCCCCAGCATTTT.